The T cell receptor beta chain under discussion was sequenced for a study of T cell responses to AZD1222 COVID-19 vaccine (TCRdb year 2021). For the wider study: AZD1222 recipients whose second dose came at about 4 weeks and those whose second dose came at about 12 weeks were combined into one group, since spike-specific TCR depth and breadth did not differ between the two schedules. Trial participants were enrolled into age subgroups of 18-55, 56-69 and 70-plus years, which contained roughly 140, 27 and 60 TCR-sequenced participants, respectively. TCR sequencing was performed for more than 230 trial participants, of whom 200 to 220 were given two doses of AZD1222 and around 25 were given two doses of MenACWY control vaccine.

The CDR3 regions of human TCRbeta chains were analyzed by immunosequencing. Per the original workflow: TCRs in the repertoires were compared against a reference library of SARS-CoV-2-specific TCRs that had been generated with the MIRA antigen-specificity platform. Breadth was defined as the fraction of unique TCRs that were SARS-CoV-2-associated. Depth was defined as the fraction of total T cells that were SARS-CoV-2-associated. Using the MIRA data, every spike-specific TCR was mapped to the spike region that the TCR reacted to and assigned to either a CD4 or a CD8 class. Log10-transformed breadth and depth values were compared by one-way ANOVA with Sidak's multiple comparisons tests. The clones in this table, taken by TCRdb from immuneACCESS, are in-frame only. Not every clone is retained; where verified, under half of the shortfall comes from an unresolved V gene, and the cause of the rest is unknown. That table furnishes V, J and clone size, whereas the DNA furnished D and trimming. This sample lists under 200,000 clones; roughly nine tenths were detected once. The ten largest clones represent under 2.5% of the sample.

Inclusive of the bounding cysteine and phenylalanine, the CDR3 is 12 residues long. The CDR3 DNA has 36 bases and is translated from base 1. For CDR1 and CDR2, the germline V gene lists SGHAT and FQNNGV. V was cut back by 5 bases and J by 7 bases, leaving a gap of 10 bases between them. The sample's time point, from its label and the paper: baseline before first vaccination. Vaccinee samples were obtained from the UK trials COV001 and COV002, which included a single-blind randomized controlled phase 2/3 trial of AZD1222 (ChAdOx1 nCoV-19) in healthy adults. Trial participant PBMC samples were collected at day 0 and day 28 after the second dose for TCRbeta chain sequencing. What the authors observed across the whole study: The vaccine-associated CD4 TCRs covered the entire spike protein, and the dominant responses fell in regions 160-218 and 743-854. Most participants were white British and females outnumbered males, and the authors suggested that clonal diversity may have been underestimated. The 56-69-year group was small, and its depth increase did not reach significance, likely because of low power. Conclusions about previously exposed vaccinees are limited because only six or seven AZD1222 recipients were SARS-CoV-2 seropositive at baseline. After two AZD1222 doses, spike-specific TCR breadth and depth were significantly higher than at day 0 and than in MenACWY recipients. Nearly half of unique spike-specific TCRs reportedly recognized epitopes outside regions mutated in the B.1.351 and B.1.1.7 variants. Because no day 14 peak-response samples were available, the repertoires could be characterized only after the peak T cell response.

Details on this clone: Its cognate antigen has yet to be identified. No much larger clonotype is one base removed from it; base qualities were not supplied.

This clonotype originated in an adult in good health. The V gene is TRBV11-2 and the J gene is TRBJ2-3, with no confidently assigned D gene. The sample in question was peripheral blood, obtained on day 0 of AZD1222 vaccination. The nucleotide sequence reads as follows: TGTGCCAGCAGCGACACTCCGTATACGCAGTATTTT. Its translation is CASSDTPYTQYF.